This T cell receptor (beta chain) was identified in a study of T cells after yellow fever vaccination (dated by TCRdb to between 2018 and 2021). The study in broad terms: The SMART-Seq v4 Ultra Low Input RNA kit was used to prepare libraries from fractions with low cell numbers. To track T-cell clones before and after primary and booster YFV17D yellow fever vaccination, bulk TCR alpha and beta repertoires were sequenced longitudinally. Two healthy male donors, one aged 18 to 29 and one aged 30 to 40 years, made up the cohort. Blood samples were taken at several timepoints before and after primary and secondary immunization, and bulk PBMC replicates and cell subsets were isolated.

Overall study outcomes, separate from this receptor: Because abundant contaminating clonotypes from the bulk population could be contained in FACS-sorted repertoires, computational filtering was required. Compared with the primary T-cell response, the secondary T-cell response was weaker but faster, peaking on day 5 rather than day 15. After the booster, most of the clones that had expanded following primary vaccination were detected again (roughly 97% of CD4 and around 88% of CD8), which suggests that memory was broadly maintained. A small share of clonotypes occurred in both CD4 and CD8 compartments, likely arising from convergent recombination. Because only a couple of donors were included in the study, the extent to which the findings can be generalized is limited.

CDR1 SGHVS and CDR2 FNYEAQ are derived from the germline V gene. The V and J ends are trimmed by 1 base and 2 bases, leaving 8 bases between them. Including the terminal cysteine and phenylalanine, the CDR3 comprises 14 residues. The read is trimmed to its CDR3 DNA, 42 bases read in frame from base 1. This clonotype was seen many times. Its antigen remains undetermined. No much larger clone exists at a distance of one base, and base qualities are not known. TCR cDNA was synthesized by 5'RACE template switching, which introduced a universal primer site and unique molecular identifiers. Priming for cDNA synthesis came from both the TCR alpha and TCR beta constant segments. Library amplification involved two PCR steps, and the second step added sample barcodes and sequencing adapters. Sequencing of libraries was performed on Illumina HiSeq 2500 (2x100 bp) or NovaSeq (2x150 bp). Per the source publication's procedure: Reads were demultiplexed and collapsed into UMI consensus sequences with MIGEC, and V(D)J alignment was performed with MiXCR. Vaccine-responding clonotypes were defined with edgeR using replicate PBMC samples, requiring FDR below 0.01 and a log2 fold change above 5 up to day 15. CD4 or CD8 identity was assigned to each bulk clonotype according to whether the clonotype was present at higher abundance in the sequenced CD4 repertoire or the sequenced CD8 repertoire. TCRdb trimmed public reads at Q25 via fastp, called clones via MiXCR and kept in-frame beta chains. Under each unique CDR3 protein, matching rows form one entry showing the most common genes and DNA. The V and J calls were not made by the authors but by TCRdb's processing. For this sample there are about 160,000 distinct CDR3 sequences; less than 9% appear just once. Together, the top ten hold approximately 2.5% of the sample.

Reading the label with the study, this specimen's treatment or condition is: live attenuated yellow fever vaccine strain. A standard Ficoll-Paque protocol was used to isolate PBMCs from peripheral blood. CD4 and CD8 T-cell fractions were isolated with Dynabeads CD4 and CD8 positive selection kits. RNA was extracted with TriZol from bulk PBMCs, CD4 and CD8 fractions, and dextramer-positive and dextramer-negative fractions. This specimen was CD4+ T cells sorted from PBMCs, taken around 5 days after the first yellow fever vaccination. The sequence links TRBV7-6 to TRBJ2-5; the D gene assignment is ambiguous. This TCR was sampled from a man aged 18 to 29 who received the YFV17D yellow fever vaccine. The CDR3 sequence is CASSLVSVQETQYF. The DNA is TGTGCCAGCAGCTTAGTATCGGTTCAAGAGACCCAGTACTTC.